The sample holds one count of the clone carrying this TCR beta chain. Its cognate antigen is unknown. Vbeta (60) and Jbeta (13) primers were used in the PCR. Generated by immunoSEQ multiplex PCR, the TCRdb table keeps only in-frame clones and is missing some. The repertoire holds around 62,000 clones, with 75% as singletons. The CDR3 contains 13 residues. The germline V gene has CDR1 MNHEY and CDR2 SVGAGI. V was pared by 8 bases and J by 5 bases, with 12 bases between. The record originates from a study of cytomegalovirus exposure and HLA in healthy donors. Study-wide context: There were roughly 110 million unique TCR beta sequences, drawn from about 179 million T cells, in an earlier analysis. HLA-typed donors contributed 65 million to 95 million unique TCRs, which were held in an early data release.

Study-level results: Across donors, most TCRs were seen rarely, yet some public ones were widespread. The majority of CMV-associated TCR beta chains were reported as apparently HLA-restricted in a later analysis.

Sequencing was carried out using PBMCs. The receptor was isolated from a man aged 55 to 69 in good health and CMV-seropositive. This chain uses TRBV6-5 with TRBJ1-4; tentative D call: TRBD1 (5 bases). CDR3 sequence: CASHDSTNEKLFF. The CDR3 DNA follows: TGTGCCAGCCATGACAGCACCAATGAAAAACTGTTTTTT.